Here is one T cell receptor (beta chain) with its context. Its antigen remains unknown. The CDR3 loop spans 16 amino acids. Between the trimmed V and J ends, which lost 4 bases and 2 bases, there was a span of 18 bases. CDR1 MRHNA and CDR2 SNTAGT come from the germline V gene. Profiled with immunoSEQ multiplex PCR; TCRdb holds only in-frame clones, not every one. Counted here are roughly 810,000 clones, roughly 96% occurring once; the ten biggest clones make up about 0.21%. Naivety among CD8 cells was defined by CD45RO negativity and positive CCR7 selection, thereby excluding terminally differentiated effector memory CD45RA+ cells. This sample is part of a study of shared clonotypes between healthy human individuals. Across the whole study: Plates per donor: three CD4 naive, three CD4 memory, two CD8 naive, one CD8 memory. Whole-study results and caveats: Sampling covered blood only; tissue repertoires likely differ. Owing to a small donor count, the genetic and exposure-history diversity represented was limited. Larger richness was generally estimated for naive than memory subsets.

V and J are TRBV6-4 and TRBJ2-7, with D perhaps matching TRBD1 (7 bases). The receptor was isolated from a man aged 30-40 years in good health. Specimen: naive CD8+ T cells sorted from blood. Here the CDR3 reads CASSALEGAHTYEQYF. The CDR3 DNA reads TGTGCCAGCAGTGCTCTGGAGGGGGCCCATACCTACGAGCAGTACTTC.